What follows are 29 T cell receptor beta chains derived from one specimen sequenced in a study of identifying expanded T cells in peripheral blood. The assay was immunoSEQ multiplex PCR, and TCRdb's table has in-frame clones only and misses some. The repertoire holds some 65,000 clones, with under 85% as singletons. What was sequenced was blood. Every receptor here comes from a person aged 18-69 years in good health.

The chain is built from TRBV6-1 and TRBJ2-7; the D gene is possibly TRBD2 (6 bases). The CDR3 is 13 residues long. Trimming cost V 5 bases and J 1 base, with 9 bases left between them. Germline CDR1 reads MNHNS; CDR2 reads SASEGT. The CDR3 reads CASSPRGSYEQYV. The DNA of the CDR3 is TGTGCCAGCAGTCCCCGGGGGTCCTACGAGCAGTACGTC.

The rearrangement uses TRBV18 and TRBJ1-1, with D tentatively TRBD1 (5 bases). The CDR3 runs to 14 residues. The V end lost 8 bases, the J end lost 5 bases, and 18 bases lay between the germline ends. Germline V gives CDR1 KGHSH, CDR2 LQKENI. CDR3 DNA sequence: TGTGCCAGCCGAGGTAGGACAACGAAGACTGAAGCTTTCTTT. Amino acid sequence: CASRGRTTKTEAFF.

The CDR3 bases are TGTGCCAGCAGCTCCAGCGGGAGGCCCTACAATGAGCAGTTCTTC. Translation gives CASSSSGRPYNEQFF. This chain joins TRBV7-2 and TRBJ2-1; 9 nucleotides agree with TRBD2. There are 15 residues in the CDR3. CDR1 SGHTA and CDR2 FQGNSA come from the germline V gene. Trimming at V came to 4 bases and at J to 2 bases, leaving 3 bases not matched to a gene.

The chain joins TRBV6-1 to TRBJ1-2, with unresolved D. Trimming took 2 bases from V and 1 from J, leaving 17 bases between them. This CDR3 contains 17 residues. The germline V gene has CDR1 MNHNS and CDR2 SASEGT. CDR3 region: CASSESLLIGGNYGYTF. DNA of the CDR3: TGTGCCAGCAGTGAATCCCTGCTGATCGGCGGTAACTATGGCTACACCTTC.

The J gene is TRBJ1-5, the V gene TRBV15; perhaps TRBD1 as D (6 bases). V lost 0 bases and J lost 5, with 23 bases in between. Germline-derived CDR1 and CDR2 are LNHNV and YYDKDF (reference sequence). The CDR3 extends over 19 amino acids. The CDR3 sequence: CATSRDTGAAVNGDQPQHF. The CDR3 DNA is TGTGCCACCAGCAGAGATACGGGGGCGGCGGTAAATGGCGATCAGCCCCAGCATTTT.

The J gene is TRBJ2-5, the V gene TRBV2; tentative D call: TRBD2 (7 bases). CDR1 SNHLY and CDR2 FYNNEI come from the germline V gene. This CDR3 is 15 amino acids long. V was pared by 0 bases and J by 4 bases, with 12 bases between. CDR3: CASSEAPGGRETQYF. The CDR3 nucleotides are TGTGCCAGCAGTGAAGCGCCCGGGGGGCGAGAGACCCAGTACTTC.

The V gene is TRBV7-2, the J gene TRBJ2-3, with 9 bases identical to TRBD1. CDR3 size: 16 residues. The germline CDR1 and CDR2 sequences are SGHTA and FQGNSA. Trimming at V came to 0 bases and at J to 3 bases, leaving 4 bases not matched to a gene. The CDR3 DNA is TGTGCCAGCAGCTTAGCGAACAGGGGGCCTACAGATACGCAGTATTTT. This codes for CASSLANRGPTDTQYF.

This rearrangement joins TRBV5-6 to TRBJ1-1; perhaps TRBD1 as D (6 bases). V was cut by 3 bases and J by 7 bases, with 13 bases left in between. In germline, CDR1 is SGHDT, CDR2 YYEEEE. CDR3 length: 13 residues. CDR3 bases: TGTGCCAGCAGCTCCCAAGCAGGGGTTGAAGCTTTCTTT. As protein: CASSSQAGVEAFF.

This clone was seen at least ten times. V and J are TRBV2 and TRBJ1-2, with a weak D call TRBD1 (6 bases). Trimming stripped 8 bases from V and 5 bases from J, with 9 bases between. The CDR3 contains 11 residues. Germline V gives CDR1 SNHLY, CDR2 FYNNEI. In nucleotides, the CDR3 is TGTGCCAGCGGGGGCCGGTATGGCTACACCTTC. Encoded protein: CASGGRYGYTF. The whole variable domain, filled in from reference TRBV2 and TRBJ1-2, reads EPEVTQTPSHQVTQMGQEVILRCVPISNHLYFYWYRQILGQKVEFLVSFYNNEISEKSEIFDDQFSVERPDGSNFTLKIRSTKLEDSAMYFCASGGRYGYTFGSGTRLTVV.

This sequence joins TRBV5-4 and TRBJ1-2; D not resolved. In germline, CDR1 is SGHNT, CDR2 YYREEE (reference sequence). V gave up 0 bases and J gave up 7 bases, with 7 bases separating them. The CDR3 loop spans 12 amino acids. The CDR3 sequence is CASSLGGSGYTF. CDR3 nucleotides: TGTGCCAGCAGCTTGGGCGGGAGTGGCTACACCTTC.

The chain has TRBV16 and TRBJ1-2; D not resolved. The CDR3 consists of 15 residues. Per the germline V gene, CDR1 is KGHSY and CDR2 is FQNENV. Trimming pared 0 bases from V and 7 bases from J, leaving 15 bases between. The CDR3 sequence: CASSQSGRAGSGYTF. CDR3 DNA: TGTGCCAGCAGCCAATCTGGCCGAGCGGGAAGTGGCTACACCTTC. The full variable domain, rest sourced from reference TRBV16 and TRBJ1-2, is GEEVAQTPKHLVRGEGQKAKLYCAPIKGHSYVFWYQQVLKNEFKFLISFQNENVFDETGMPKERFSAKCLPNSPCSLEIQATKLEDSAVYFCASSQSGRAGSGYTFGSGTRLTVV.

The chain joins TRBV7-3 to TRBJ2-5; D is unclear. Trimming left V 2 bases short and J 5 bases short, with 9 bases between. Germline V gives CDR1 SGHTA, CDR2 FQGTGA. The CDR3 has 13 residues. CDR3 sequence: CASSLSPRETQYF. The CDR3 DNA follows: TGTGCCAGCAGCTTATCCCCGAGGGAGACCCAGTACTTC. The full variable domain, with the rest looked up from reference TRBV7-3 and TRBJ2-5, is GAGVSQTPSNKVTEKGKYVELRCDPISGHTALYWYRQSLGQGPEFLIYFQGTGAADDSGLPNDRFFAVRPEGSVSTLKIQRTERGDSAVYLCASSLSPRETQYFGPGTRLLVL.

V gene TRBV6-4 combines with J gene TRBJ2-1; TRBD2 matches at 11 bases. From germline, CDR1 is MRHNA and CDR2 SNTAGT. With 3 bases clipped from V and 5 bases from J, the junction kept 0 bases outside the gene matches. The length of the CDR3 is 14 residues. This chain's CDR3 is CASSELAGDNEQFF. CDR3 sequence (DNA): TGTGCCAGCAGTGAACTAGCGGGGGACAATGAGCAGTTCTTC.

With respect to this clone: Relative to the germline gene, one junction end is altered; a read error may explain this. This specimen includes other DNA sequences encoding the same CDR3. The rearrangement uses TRBV2 and TRBJ1-1, with D uncertain. CDR3 size: 12 residues. Germline V CDR1 and CDR2: SNHLY, FYNNEI. The CDR3 bases are TGTGCCAGCAGCATCGGGCACACTGAGGCTTTCTTT. Its translation is CASSIGHTEAFF. Combining the CDR3 with reference TRBV2 and TRBJ1-1 gives the whole variable domain EPEVTQTPSHQVTQMGQEVILRCVPISNHLYFYWYRQILGQKVEFLVSFYNNEISEKSEIFDDQFSVERPDGSNFTLKIRSTKLEDSAMYFCASSIGHTEAFFGQGTRLTVV.

V and J are TRBV5-1 and TRBJ2-5; no clear D gene. CDR1 and CDR2 (germline): SGHRS, YFSETQ. V lost 4 bases to trimming and J lost 0 bases, with 10 bases between them. The CDR3 totals 14 residues. CDR3 bases: TGCGCCAGCAGCCTAGGAAAGTACCAAGAGACCCAGTACTTC. Its protein is CASSLGKYQETQYF.

The genes are TRBV5-8 and TRBJ2-7; 9 nucleotides match TRBD2. Germline V lookup: CDR1 SGHTS, CDR2 YDEGEE. This CDR3 comprises 17 residues. Trimming at V came to 1 base and at J to 1 base, leaving 9 bases not matched to a gene. The CDR3 nucleotides are TGTGCCAGCAGCTTGCACATGACTAGCGGAGTATCCTACGAGCAGTACTTC. As protein: CASSLHMTSGVSYEQYF.

Written as DNA, the CDR3 is TGTGCCAGCAGTCCAACCGGGGGGGCGGAGACCCAGTACTTC. Protein product: CASSPTGGAETQYF. The J gene is TRBJ2-5, the V gene TRBV6-4, with 8 nucleotides matching TRBD2. The V gene end was trimmed by 5 bases and the J gene end by 5 bases; junction bases not matched to a gene: 7. This CDR3 has 14 amino acids. Germline-derived CDR1 and CDR2 are MRHNA and SNTAGT.

The chain links TRBV6-6 to TRBJ2-5; 11 bases fit TRBD2. V lost 3 bases, J lost 7 bases, and 10 bases stayed unmatched. Germline-derived CDR1 and CDR2 are MNHNY and SVGAGI (reference sequence). This CDR3 spans 16 amino acids. The CDR3 protein is CASSYPTSGTSGTQYF. CDR3 nucleotide sequence: TGTGCCAGCAGTTATCCGACTAGCGGGACGTCCGGGACCCAGTACTTC.

This clone was observed a single time. The V and J genes are TRBV5-6 and TRBJ2-4; 7 nucleotides agree with TRBD1. From germline, CDR1 is SGHDT and CDR2 YYEEEE. J gave up 0 bases and V 4 bases, and 10 bases lay outside the gene matches. This CDR3 has 17 amino acids. CDR3 DNA: TGTGCCAGCAGCCATGACCGACAGGGCCGAGCCAAAAACATTCAGTACTTC. Its translation is CASSHDRQGRAKNIQYF.

The V call is TRBV30, the J call TRBJ1-6; D possibly corresponds to TRBD1 (5 bases). The CDR3 consists of 13 residues. Germline V gene sequence: CDR1 GTSNPN, CDR2 SVGIG (reference sequence). The V gene lost 3 bases and the J gene lost 10 bases, with 13 bases spanning the gap. The CDR3 sequence: CAWRPGGKSPLHF. Here the CDR3 DNA reads TGTGCCTGGAGACCCGGGGGGAAATCACCCCTCCACTTT.

This sequence joins TRBV30 and TRBJ1-1; a possible D gene is TRBD1 (5 bases). CDR1 is GTSNPN, CDR2 SVGIG, per germline (reference sequence). This CDR3 contains 14 residues. Trimming removed 4 bases at V and 7 bases at J, with 19 bases between. The CDR3 loop reads CAWNPGPQVREAFF. In DNA form, the CDR3 reads TGTGCCTGGAACCCGGGACCGCAGGTACGTGAAGCTTTCTTT.

This clone was counted between two and nine times. CDR3 in amino acids: CSVKRGSSGQFF. DNA of the CDR3: TGCAGCGTCAAACGGGGCTCTTCGGGGCAGTTCTTC. The chain couples TRBV29-1 to TRBJ2-1; D is tentatively TRBD1 or TRBD2 (5 bases each). Germline CDR1 is SQVTM and CDR2 is ANQGSEA. The V and J ends lost 6 bases and 12 bases respectively, with 18 bases between them. The CDR3 is 12 residues long.

This clone was recorded once. V and J are TRBV4-3 and TRBJ1-3; TRBD1 might be the D (5 bases). Trimming took off 5 bases at V and 4 bases at J, with 9 bases between the two ends. The germline V gene encodes CDR1 LGHNA and CDR2 YSLEER. This CDR3 is built from 13 residues. DNA for the CDR3: TGCGCCAGCAGCAGCGGGGGAGGAAACACCATATATTTT. Protein: CASSSGGGNTIYF.

This chain joins TRBV11-2 and TRBJ2-5; no definite D call. V lost 2 bases and J lost 0, with 13 bases in between. The CDR3 loop spans 16 amino acids. CDR1 is SGHAT and CDR2 is FQNNGV in the germline V gene. The CDR3 is CASSLTQYGYQETQYF. CDR3 nucleotide sequence: TGTGCCAGCAGCTTAACACAATACGGCTACCAAGAGACCCAGTACTTC.

The chain uses TRBV28 and TRBJ1-2; the D is unclear. Per germline, CDR1 MDHEN and CDR2 SYDVKM. Trimming took 3 bases from V and 7 from J, leaving 15 bases between them. The CDR3 sequence is 14 residues long. Here the CDR3 DNA reads TGTGCCAGCAGTTTGTACAGTCCCCCCTTTGGCTACACCTTC. Translating gives CASSLYSPPFGYTF.

The chain uses TRBV5-6 and TRBJ2-3; possible D gene TRBD1, 5 bases. The CDR3 totals 15 residues. The germline V gene has CDR1 SGHDT and CDR2 YYEEEE. The ends were cut back, 0 bases at V and 3 bases at J, with 11 bases in the middle. The CDR3 region is CASSLVQGLTDTQYF. CDR3 nucleotides: TGTGCCAGCAGCTTGGTTCAGGGTTTAACAGATACGCAGTATTTT.

The chain employs TRBV9 and TRBJ2-2, with D hard to call. The germline V gene encodes CDR1 SGDLS and CDR2 YYNGEE. Trimming cost V 0 bases and J 8 bases, with 5 bases left between them. This CDR3 is built from 12 residues. The CDR3 reads CASSVATGELFF. DNA of the CDR3: TGTGCCAGCAGCGTAGCTACAGGGGAGCTGTTTTTT. Full variable domain (remainder filled in from reference TRBV9 and TRBJ2-2): DSGVTQTPKHLITATGQRVTLRCSPRSGDLSVYWYQQSLDQGLQFLIQYYNGEERAKGNILERFSAQQFPDLHSELNLSSLELGDSALYFCASSVATGELFFGEGSRLTVL.

This CDR3 is CASSRGGSSGNTIYF. Written as DNA, the CDR3 is TGTGCCAGCAGTCGAGGAGGGAGCTCTGGAAACACCATATATTTT. The chain combines TRBV6-5 with TRBJ1-3; D unresolved. V was clipped by 5 bases and J by 0 bases, with 11 bases between them. Germline V gives CDR1 MNHEY, CDR2 SVGAGI. The CDR3 length is 15 residues.

This clone has more than one count but fewer than ten. The chain uses TRBV30 and TRBJ1-1; TRBD1 might be the D (5 bases). The CDR3 runs 12 residues. V lost 4 bases and J 4 bases, leaving 10 bases between the germline ends. Germline assignment: CDR1 GTSNPN and CDR2 SVGIG (reference sequence). The CDR3 sequence is CAWTRTTTEAFF. DNA of the CDR3: TGTGCCTGGACTAGGACAACCACTGAAGCTTTCTTT.